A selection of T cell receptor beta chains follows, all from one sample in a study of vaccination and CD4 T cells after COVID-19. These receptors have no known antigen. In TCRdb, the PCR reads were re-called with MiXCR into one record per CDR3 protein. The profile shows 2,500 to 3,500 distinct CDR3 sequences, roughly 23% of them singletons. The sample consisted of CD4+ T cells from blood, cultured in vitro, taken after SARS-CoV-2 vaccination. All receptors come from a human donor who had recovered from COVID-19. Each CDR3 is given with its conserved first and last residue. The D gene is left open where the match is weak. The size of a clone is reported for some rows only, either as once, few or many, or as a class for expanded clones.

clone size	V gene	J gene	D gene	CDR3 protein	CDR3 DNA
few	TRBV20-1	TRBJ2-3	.	CGQPGDGGNTQYF	TGCGGACAGCCGGGCGATGGGGGCAATACGCAGTATTTT
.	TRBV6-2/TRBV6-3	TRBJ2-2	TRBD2	CASSRGTSFTGELFF	TGTGCCAGCAGCCGAGGGACTAGCTTCACCGGGGAGCTGTTTTTT
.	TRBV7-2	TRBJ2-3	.	CASKLLRLPREDTQYF	TGTGCCAGCAAGCTCCTAAGGCTGCCTAGGGAAGATACGCAGTATTTT
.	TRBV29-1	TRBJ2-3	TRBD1	CSTRQGDTQYF	TGCAGCACTAGACAGGGGGATACGCAGTATTTT
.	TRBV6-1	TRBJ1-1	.	CASSPMGHFNTEAFF	TGTGCCAGCAGCCCAATGGGACACTTCAACACTGAAGCTTTCTTT
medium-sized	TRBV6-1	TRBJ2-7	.	CASSEQAYNEQYF	TGTGCCAGCAGTGAACAGGCCTACAACGAGCAGTACTTC
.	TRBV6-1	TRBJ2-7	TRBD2	CASSETRGAYEQYF	TGTGCCAGCAGTGAAACCCGGGGGGCCTACGAGCAGTACTTC
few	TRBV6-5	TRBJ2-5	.	CASSLQGGYETQYF	TGTGCCAGCAGTTTACAGGGCGGTTACGAGACCCAGTACTTC
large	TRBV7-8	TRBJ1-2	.	CASSARQQGPYYGYTF	TGTGCCAGCAGCGCACGACAACAGGGCCCGTACTATGGCTACACCTTC
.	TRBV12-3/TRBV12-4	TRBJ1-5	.	CASSLSGTLGPQHF	TGTGCCAGCAGTTTATCCGGGACCCTCGGGCCCCAGCATTTT
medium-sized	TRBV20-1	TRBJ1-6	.	CSARDSAGVSPLHF	TGCAGTGCTAGAGATTCGGCAGGGGTTTCACCCCTCCACTTT
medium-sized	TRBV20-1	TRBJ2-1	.	CSAEAWRDEQFF	TGCAGTGCCGAGGCGTGGCGGGATGAGCAGTTCTTC
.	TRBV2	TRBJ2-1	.	CASVARFRNEQFF	TGTGCCAGCGTTGCCAGGTTTCGCAATGAGCAGTTCTTC
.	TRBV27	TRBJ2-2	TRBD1	CASGNRGRLFGELFF	TGTGCCAGCGGGAACAGGGGGCGCTTATTCGGGGAGCTGTTTTTT
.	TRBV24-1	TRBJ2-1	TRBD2	CATSANRRSGAYNEQFF	TGTGCCACCAGTGCCAACCGCCGTAGCGGGGCTTACAATGAGCAGTTCTTC
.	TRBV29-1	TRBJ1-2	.	CSVEDIGGGYTF	TGCAGCGTTGAAGATATTGGGGGTGGCTACACCTTC
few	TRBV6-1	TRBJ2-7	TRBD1	CASSLRDRGVYEQYF	TGTGCCAGCAGCCTCCGGGACAGGGGGGTTTACGAGCAGTACTTC
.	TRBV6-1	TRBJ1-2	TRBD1	CASGQALDGYTF	TGTGCCAGCGGACAGGCGTTGGACGGCTACACCTTC
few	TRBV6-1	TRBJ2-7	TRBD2	CASSTAGGPEQYF	TGTGCCAGCAGTACTGCGGGGGGCCCCGAGCAGTACTTC
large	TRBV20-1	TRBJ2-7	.	CSARGESGATNYEQYF	TGCAGTGCTAGAGGAGAATCTGGAGCCACTAACTACGAGCAGTACTTC
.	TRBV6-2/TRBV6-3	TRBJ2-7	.	CASSPSYEQYF	TGTGCCAGCAGTCCCTCCTACGAGCAGTACTTC
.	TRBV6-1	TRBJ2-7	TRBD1	CASRRQGALDEQYF	TGTGCCAGCAGAAGGCAGGGGGCTTTAGACGAGCAGTACTTC
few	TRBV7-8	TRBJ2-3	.	CASSPSGGRTDTQYF	TGTGCCAGCAGCCCATCCGGGGGGCGCACAGATACGCAGTATTTT
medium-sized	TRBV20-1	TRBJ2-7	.	CSARQDPYEQYF	TGCAGTGCGAGGCAGGACCCCTACGAGCAGTACTTC
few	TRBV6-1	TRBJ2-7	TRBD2	CASSEAGTSGYEQYF	TGTGCCAGCAGTGAAGCGGGGACTAGCGGGTACGAGCAGTACTTC
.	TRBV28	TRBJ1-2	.	CASSQQTDYGYTF	TGTGCCAGCAGTCAGCAGACAGACTATGGCTACACCTTC
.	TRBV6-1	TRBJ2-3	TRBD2	CASSDTAGGADTQYF	TGTGCCAGCAGTGACACAGCGGGGGGAGCAGATACGCAGTATTTT